This record concerns one T cell receptor beta chain sequence. These data originate in a study of blood T cell repertoires in COVID-19. Background on the study: Sites across the United States, Italy and Spain contributed samples from acute and convalescent COVID-19. From T cells, B-cell-depleted T cells, or PBMCs came the material, which was cDNA or gDNA.

Seattle cases were enrolled at active infection and followed longitudinally. As processed by the authors: Estimated nucleated cell counts came from reference gene primer amplification. This table comes from immunoSEQ multiplex PCR, and its TCRdb copy is limited to in-frame clones, with some not included. The V and J calls and the clone size are those of that table, but D and trimming were determined from the DNA. The table lists about 89,000 clones, 65% to 85% of them singletons. This receptor was obtained from a man in his sixties or seventies with COVID-19, enrolled during active disease. Sequencing was carried out using peripheral blood.

The CDR3 DNA reads TGTGCCAGCAGCCCCGCCGGGACAGGAACCGGGGAGCTGTTTTTT. Protein: CASSPAGTGTGELFF. The V call is TRBV5-4, the J call TRBJ2-2, with 8 nucleotides matching TRBD1. Per the germline V gene, CDR1 is SGHNT and CDR2 is YYREEE (reference sequence). The CDR3 consists of 15 residues. Unmatched junction bases numbered 7, after V lost 4 bases and J lost 5 bases.